The entry below describes one T cell receptor (beta chain). The antigen it recognizes is unknown. No base-level quality is on record; no much larger clone is a single base apart. This sample is part of a study of CD8 T cells in Susac syndrome (dated by TCRdb to between 2017 and 2020). General notes on the study: Among the sequenced Susac syndrome patients, more than five had clinically active disease and under ten were in clinical remission. At blood withdrawal, Susac syndrome patients were either therapy-naive, taking corticosteroids (in some cases with IVIg as well), or taking IVIg alone. Whether CD8+ T cell activation and differentiation in Susac syndrome was antigen driven was tested using repertoire sequencing. The study compared CD8+ T cell repertoire clonality among over ten healthy donors, roughly 14 Susac syndrome patients and fewer than 19 multiple sclerosis patients. What the authors observed across the whole study: In the total CD8+ and CD8+ TEMRA repertoires, 15 to 20 and five Susac-specific public clones, respectively, were identified. Clonal expansion was seen in Susac syndrome CD8+ repertoires, peaking in CD8+ TEMRA cells and being greater in clinically active patients than in remitting ones. The TCR sequencing and HLA analysis was acknowledged to have included a relatively small number of individuals.

RNA was extracted with the RNeasy kit and roughly 0.5 to 1 ug was reverse transcribed using random hexamers. TCR beta CDR3 regions were amplified with the immunoSEQ multiplex PCR assay covering 54 Vbeta and 13 Jbeta segments. PCR amplification bias was corrected using a synthetic template baseline for primer optimization and computational correction. In the paper's pipeline: Reads were annotated to V, D and J genes per IMGT and analyzed with immunoSEQ Analyzer, keeping only productive sequences. To calculate clonality, Shannon entropy was normalized by log2 of the number of productive unique sequences and then subtracted from one. For each patient and control, public and private clones were evaluated among the 100 most prevalent clones. Susac-specific clones were defined as absent from healthy and MS cohorts, about 1,100 published viral clones and other ImmuneACCESS disease sequences. In TCRdb, the public reads were trimmed at Q25 with fastp and aligned with MiXCR, with productive beta chains retained. A single entry per CDR3 protein holds the most common genes and DNA from its merged rows. TCRdb, not the original authors, processed these V and J calls. The sample table holds about 120,000 distinct CDR3 sequences, of which about 93% were seen once. Of the sample, about 0.28% is held by the ten largest clones.

High-throughput TCR beta sequencing profiled peripheral blood CD8+ and CD4+ T cells from healthy donors, Susac syndrome patients and multiple sclerosis patients. Recently defined diagnostic criteria for definite or probable disease were met by the Susac syndrome patients. Bulk CD8+ and CD4+ T cells were purified by magnetic negative isolation, while CD8+ TEMRA cells were enriched using FACS. Blood was collected in EDTA tubes and processed within 24 hours, with PBMCs isolated through density gradient centrifugation. PBMCs intended for TCR sequencing were cryopreserved in liquid nitrogen and were subsequently thawed in a 37 degrees C water bath. Purity of sorted or isolated CD4+, CD8+ and CD8+ TEMRA cells was at least 90%. The germline V end is reduced by 6 bases and the J end by 1 base; junction bases left unmatched: 3. The CDR3 numbers 14 residues from cysteine through phenylalanine. The entry retains the CDR3 DNA only, 42 bases that are in frame from base 1. For CDR1 and CDR2, the germline V gene lists SNHLY and FYNNEI.

The receptor chain draws on TRBV2 and TRBJ2-3; TRBD2 matches 8 bases in the middle. Sequencing input: CD8+ T cells from PBMCs. The source of this sequence is a human donor with Susac syndrome. The CDR3 is CASSTGGGTDTQYF. Here is the DNA: TGTGCCAGCAGCACCGGGGGGGGCACAGATACGCAGTATTTT.